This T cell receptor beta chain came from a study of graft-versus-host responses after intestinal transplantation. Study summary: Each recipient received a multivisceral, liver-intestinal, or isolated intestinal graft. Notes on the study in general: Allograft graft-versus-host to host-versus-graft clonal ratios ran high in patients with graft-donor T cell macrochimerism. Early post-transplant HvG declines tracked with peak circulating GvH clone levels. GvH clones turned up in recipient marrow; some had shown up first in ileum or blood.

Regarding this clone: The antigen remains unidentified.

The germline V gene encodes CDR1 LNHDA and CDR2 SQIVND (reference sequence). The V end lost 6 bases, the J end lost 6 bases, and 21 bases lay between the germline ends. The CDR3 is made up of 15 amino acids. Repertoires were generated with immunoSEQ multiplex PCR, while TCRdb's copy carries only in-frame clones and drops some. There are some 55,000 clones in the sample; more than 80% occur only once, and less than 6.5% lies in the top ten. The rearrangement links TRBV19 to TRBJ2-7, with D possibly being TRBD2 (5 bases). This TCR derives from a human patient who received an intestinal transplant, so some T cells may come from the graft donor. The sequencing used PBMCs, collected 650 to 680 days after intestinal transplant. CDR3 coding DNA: TGTGCCAGTAGCCCCCATGTGGGAGTATACGGCGAGCAGTACTTC. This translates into CASSPHVGVYGEQYF.